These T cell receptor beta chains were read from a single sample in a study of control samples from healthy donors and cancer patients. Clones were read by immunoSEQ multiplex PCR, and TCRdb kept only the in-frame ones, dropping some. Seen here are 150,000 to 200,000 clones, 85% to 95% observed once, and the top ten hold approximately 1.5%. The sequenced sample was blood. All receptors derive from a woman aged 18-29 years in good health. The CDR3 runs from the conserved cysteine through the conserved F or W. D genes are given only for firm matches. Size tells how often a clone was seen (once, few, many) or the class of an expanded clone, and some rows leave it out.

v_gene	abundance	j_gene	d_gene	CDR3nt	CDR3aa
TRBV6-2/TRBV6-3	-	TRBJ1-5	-	TGTGCCAGCAGTTACGAAGGGGATCAGCCCCAGCATTTT	CASSYEGDQPQHF
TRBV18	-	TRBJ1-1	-	TGTGCCAGCTCACCCGAATGGGGGGGAACTGAAGCTTTCTTT	CASSPEWGGTEAFF
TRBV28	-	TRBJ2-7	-	TGTGCCAGCAGTTTAACAGGAGCCGCCTCCTACGAGCAGTACTTC	CASSLTGAASYEQYF
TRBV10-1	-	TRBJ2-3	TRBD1	TGCGCCAGCAGTAGGGACAGGGGGCTGGATACGCAGTATTTT	CASSRDRGLDTQYF
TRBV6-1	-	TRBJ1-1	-	TGTGCCAGCATCGAGGGGGAGGTGAACACTGAAGCTTTCTTT	CASIEGEVNTEAFF
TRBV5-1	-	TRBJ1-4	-	TGCGCCAGCAGCTTGTCAGTTAATGAAAAACTGTTTTTT	CASSLSVNEKLFF
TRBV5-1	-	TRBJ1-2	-	TGCGCCAGCAGCCCTGAGGGGGGGGCTGGCTACACCTTC	CASSPEGGAGYTF
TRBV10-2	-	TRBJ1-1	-	TGCGCCAGCAGTGGGGAGAGAGCCACTGAAGCTTTCTTT	CASSGERATEAFF
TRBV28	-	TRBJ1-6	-	TGTGCCAGCAGTTTGACAGGCAATTCACCCCTCCACTTT	CASSLTGNSPLHF
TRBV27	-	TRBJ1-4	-	TGTGCCAGCAGCCCCTCGACCCGGGATAGGGAAAAACTGTTTTTT	CASSPSTRDREKLFF
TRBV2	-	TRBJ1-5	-	TGTGCCAGCAGTGAGGTGGGGGGCTTGGGTCAGCCCCAGCATTTT	CASSEVGGLGQPQHF
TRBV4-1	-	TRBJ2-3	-	TGCGCCAGCAGCCAAGCCAAGGCCACAGATACGCAGTATTTT	CASSQAKATDTQYF
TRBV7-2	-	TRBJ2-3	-	TGTGCCAGCAGCCTTAGGCGGGATACGCAGTATTTT	CASSLRRDTQYF
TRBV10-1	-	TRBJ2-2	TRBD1	TGCGCCAGCAAGGACAGGGCGGACGGGGAGCTGTTTTTT	CASKDRADGELFF
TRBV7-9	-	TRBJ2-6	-	TGTGCCAGCAGCGGGAAGGTAGGGCGGACGGGCTCTGGGGCCAACGTCCTGACTTTC	CASSGKVGRTGSGANVLTF
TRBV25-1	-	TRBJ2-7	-	TGTGCCAGCAGGGGGCTCAGGGGTTACGAGCAGTACTTC	CASRGLRGYEQYF
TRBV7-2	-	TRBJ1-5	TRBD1	TGTGCCAGCAGCTTGGGACAGCCGAATCAGCCCCAGCATTTT	CASSLGQPNQPQHF
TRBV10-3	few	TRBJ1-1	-	TGTGCCATCAATCCAGACATGAACACTGAAGCTTTCTTT	CAINPDMNTEAFF
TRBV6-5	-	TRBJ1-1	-	TGTGCCACCCTTCCCCACTACGGACGGACTGAAGCTTTCTTT	CATLPHYGRTEAFF
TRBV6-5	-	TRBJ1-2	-	TGTGCCAGCAGTTACTCGAGGTGGCAGCGCTATGGCTACACCTTC	CASSYSRWQRYGYTF
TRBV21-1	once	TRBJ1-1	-	TGTGCCAACTCCCCGTGTGACAGTTCTGAAGCTTTCTTT	CANSPCDSSEAFF
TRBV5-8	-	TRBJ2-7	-	TGTGCCAGCAGCTTGGACGAGAACCGGCGTGAGCAGTACTTC	CASSLDENRREQYF
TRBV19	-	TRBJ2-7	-	TGTGCCAGTAGTATACGGGCCCCCGGGGCCGAGCAGTACTTC	CASSIRAPGAEQYF
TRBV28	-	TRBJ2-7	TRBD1	TGTGCCAGCAGTTTAGCACAGGGGGACGAGCAGTACTTC	CASSLAQGDEQYF
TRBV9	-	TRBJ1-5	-	TGTGCCAGCAGCGTAGGGGGGGCGCCGGGTCAGCCCCAGCATTTT	CASSVGGAPGQPQHF
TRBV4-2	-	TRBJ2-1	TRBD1	TGTGCCAGCAGCCAAGAAGGGGGCGGACTCGATGAGCAGTTCTTC	CASSQEGGGLDEQFF
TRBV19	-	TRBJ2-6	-	TGTGCCAGTGGTGCGGGTGCTGGGGCCAACGTCCTGACTTTC	CASGAGAGANVLTF
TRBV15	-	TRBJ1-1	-	TGTGCCACCAGCAGAGGGGGCCTAACTGAAGCTTTCTTT	CATSRGGLTEAFF
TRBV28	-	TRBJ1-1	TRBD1	TGTGCCAGCAGTTTTGGGTTGCGGGACAGGGGAGGCACTGAAGCTTTCTTT	CASSFGLRDRGGTEAFF
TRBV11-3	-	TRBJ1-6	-	TGTGCCAGCAGCTTAGTTCCTCTCTCACCCCTCCACTTT	CASSLVPLSPLHF
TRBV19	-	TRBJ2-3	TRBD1	TGTGCCAGTAGTAGGACAGGGAGAACAGATACGCAGTATTTT	CASSRTGRTDTQYF